This TCR beta chain was captured in a study of shared clonotypes between healthy human individuals. At deep level, the assay was performed. The protocol was immunoSEQ multiplex PCR, while the TCRdb copy is restricted to in-frame clones and leaves out a portion. The sample records 2 million to 3 million clones, 80% to 95% being singletons. V shed 6 bases and J shed 8 bases, with 16 bases lying between them. The germline V gene has CDR1 MDHEN and CDR2 SYDVKM. There are 13 residues in the CDR3. The TCR sequence derives from a man between 18 and 29 years old in good health. Some clones in this sample may be carry-over from other donors' samples. The chain carries TRBV28 and TRBJ1-2; TRBD1 might be the D (5 bases). The source material was naive CD4+ T cells from PBMCs. Regarding subset: CD45RA+ positively selected. In DNA form, the CDR3 reads TGTGCCAGCAGGGGAGGGACTTGGGAGGGCTACACCTTC. Residues: CASRGGTWEGYTF.